This T cell receptor (beta chain) was obtained from a study of breast tumors, draining lymph nodes, adjacent tissues. This clonotype occurred many times. Its specificity is unknown. Axillary draining lymph nodes of breast cancer patients supplied the node samples. With 0 bases removed from V and 6 bases from J, the gap between germline ends came to 13 bases. Germline CDR1 reads SGDLS; CDR2 reads YYNGEE. The CDR3 extends over 15 amino acids. Notes on the study in general: Tumor T cell lymph node origin was a supported hypothesis, not proven. Luminal-like breast cancer showed significantly higher tumor–nontumor repertoire similarity than basal-like. Tumor TCR diversity was below lymph nodes but above nontumor tissue.

TCRdb re-called the multiplex PCR reads through MiXCR, storing one row per CDR3 protein. The sample records 150,000 to 200,000 distinct CDR3 sequences, roughly a third being singletons. Material: axillary lymph node tissue. V is TRBV9 and J is TRBJ1-3; D is unclear. The source of this sequence is a female donor with breast cancer. Some clones in this sample may be carry-over from other donors' samples. For the CDR3, the DNA is TGTGCCAGCAGCGTAGAAGCGTTAGGAACAAACACCATATATTTT. It specifies CASSVEALGTNTIYF.